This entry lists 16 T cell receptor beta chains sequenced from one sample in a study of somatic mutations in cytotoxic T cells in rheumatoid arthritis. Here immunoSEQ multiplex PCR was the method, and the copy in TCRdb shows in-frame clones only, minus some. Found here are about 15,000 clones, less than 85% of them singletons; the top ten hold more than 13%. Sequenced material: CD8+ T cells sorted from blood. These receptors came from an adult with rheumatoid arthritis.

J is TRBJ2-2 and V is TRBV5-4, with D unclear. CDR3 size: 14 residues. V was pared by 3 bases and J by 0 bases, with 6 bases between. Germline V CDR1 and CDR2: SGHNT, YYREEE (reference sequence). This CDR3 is CASSSRSNTGELFF. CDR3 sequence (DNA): TGTGCCAGCAGCTCCAGATCGAACACCGGGGAGCTGTTTTTT. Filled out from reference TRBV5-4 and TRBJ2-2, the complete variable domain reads ETGVTQSPTHLIKTRGQQVTLRCSSQSGHNTVSWYQQALGQGPQFIFQYYREEENGRGNFPPRFSGLQFPNYSSELNVNALELDDSALYLCASSSRSNTGELFFGEGSRLTVL.

Here the CDR3 DNA reads TGTGCCAGCAGTTTATGGCAGCCCACAGATACGCAGTATTTT. Its protein product is CASSLWQPTDTQYF. This rearrangement joins TRBV27 to TRBJ2-3, with D unclear. Per germline, CDR1 MNHEY and CDR2 SMNVEV (reference sequence). The CDR3 runs 14 residues. With 1 base removed from V and 2 bases from J, the gap between germline ends came to 7 bases.

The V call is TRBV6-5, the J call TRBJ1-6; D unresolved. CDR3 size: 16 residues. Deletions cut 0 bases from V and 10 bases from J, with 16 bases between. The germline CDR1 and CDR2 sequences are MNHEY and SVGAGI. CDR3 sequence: CASSYSPGVLRSPLHF. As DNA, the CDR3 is TGTGCCAGCAGTTACTCCCCCGGGGTTTTGAGATCACCCCTCCACTTT.

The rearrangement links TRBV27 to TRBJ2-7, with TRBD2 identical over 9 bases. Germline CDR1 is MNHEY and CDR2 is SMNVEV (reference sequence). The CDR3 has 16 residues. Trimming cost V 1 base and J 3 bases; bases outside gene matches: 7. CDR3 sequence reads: CASSLYRTSENYEQYF. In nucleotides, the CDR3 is TGTGCCAGCAGTTTATATCGGACTAGCGAAAACTACGAGCAGTACTTC.

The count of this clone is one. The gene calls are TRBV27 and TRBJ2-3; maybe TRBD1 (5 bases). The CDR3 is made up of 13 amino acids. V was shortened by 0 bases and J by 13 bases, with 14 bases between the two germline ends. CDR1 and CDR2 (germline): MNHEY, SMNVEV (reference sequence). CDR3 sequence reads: CASSLSGQVEEYF. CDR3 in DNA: TGTGCCAGCAGTTTATCGGGGCAGGTTGAAGAGTATTTT.

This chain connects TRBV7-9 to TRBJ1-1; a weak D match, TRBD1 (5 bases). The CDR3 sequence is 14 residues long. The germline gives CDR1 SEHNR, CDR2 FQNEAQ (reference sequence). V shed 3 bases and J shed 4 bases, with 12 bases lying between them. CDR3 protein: CASSFGQSSTEAFF. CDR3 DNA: TGTGCCAGCAGCTTTGGACAATCATCCACTGAAGCTTTCTTT.

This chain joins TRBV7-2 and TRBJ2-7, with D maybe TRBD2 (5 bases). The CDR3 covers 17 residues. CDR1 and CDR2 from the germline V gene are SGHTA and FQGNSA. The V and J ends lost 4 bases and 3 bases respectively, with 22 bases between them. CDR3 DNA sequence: TGTGCCAGCAGCTCTAAGCGAGCGTGGGAGTTGGGCTACGAGCAGTACTTC. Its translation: CASSSKRAWELGYEQYF.

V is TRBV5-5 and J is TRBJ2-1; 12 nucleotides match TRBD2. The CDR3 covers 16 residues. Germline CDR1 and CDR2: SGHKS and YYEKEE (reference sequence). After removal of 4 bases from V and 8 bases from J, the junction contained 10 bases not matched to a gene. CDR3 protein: CASSPRTSGMIYEQFF. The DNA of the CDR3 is TGTGCCAGCAGCCCTAGGACTAGCGGGATGATTTATGAGCAGTTCTTC.

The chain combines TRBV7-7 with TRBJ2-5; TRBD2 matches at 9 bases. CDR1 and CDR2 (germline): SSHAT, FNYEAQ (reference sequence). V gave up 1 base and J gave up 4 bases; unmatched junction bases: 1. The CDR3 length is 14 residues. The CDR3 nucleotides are TGTGCCAGCAGCTTAGTACTAGCGGGAGAGACCCAGTACTTC. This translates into CASSLVLAGETQYF.

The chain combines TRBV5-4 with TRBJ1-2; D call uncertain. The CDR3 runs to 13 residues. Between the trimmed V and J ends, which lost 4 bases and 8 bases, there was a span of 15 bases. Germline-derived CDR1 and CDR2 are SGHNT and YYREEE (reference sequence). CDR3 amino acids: CASSPPDRGGYTF. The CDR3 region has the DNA TGTGCCAGCAGCCCCCCGGACCGCGGGGGCTACACCTTC.

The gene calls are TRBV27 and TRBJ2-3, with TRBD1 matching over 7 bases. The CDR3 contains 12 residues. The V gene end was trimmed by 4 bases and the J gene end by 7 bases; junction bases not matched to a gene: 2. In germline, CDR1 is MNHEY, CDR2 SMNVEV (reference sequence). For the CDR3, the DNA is TGTGCCAGCAGTTACAGGGGAAATACGCAGTATTTT. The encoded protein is CASSYRGNTQYF.

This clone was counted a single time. CDR3 loop: CASSLAQWMNTEAFF. The CDR3 DNA reads as TGTGCCAGCAGCTTGGCCCAATGGATGAACACTGAAGCTTTCTTT. The chain links TRBV5-6 to TRBJ1-1; D not resolved. Per germline, CDR1 SGHDT and CDR2 YYEEEE. V dropped 0 bases and J dropped 0 bases, with 9 bases sitting between them. The CDR3 has 15 amino acids.

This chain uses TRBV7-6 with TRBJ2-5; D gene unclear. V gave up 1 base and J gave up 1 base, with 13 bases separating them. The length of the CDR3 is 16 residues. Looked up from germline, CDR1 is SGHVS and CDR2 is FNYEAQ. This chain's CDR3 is CASSLEPGRVQETQYF. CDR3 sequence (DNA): TGTGCCAGCAGCTTAGAGCCGGGTCGCGTCCAAGAGACCCAGTACTTC.

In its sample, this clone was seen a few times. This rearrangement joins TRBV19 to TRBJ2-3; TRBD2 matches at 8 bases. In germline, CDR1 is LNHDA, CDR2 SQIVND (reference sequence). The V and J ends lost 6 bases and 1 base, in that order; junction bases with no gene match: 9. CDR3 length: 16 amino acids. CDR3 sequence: CASSHPPGGGTDTQYF. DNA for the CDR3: TGTGCCAGTAGCCATCCACCGGGAGGGGGCACAGATACGCAGTATTTT.

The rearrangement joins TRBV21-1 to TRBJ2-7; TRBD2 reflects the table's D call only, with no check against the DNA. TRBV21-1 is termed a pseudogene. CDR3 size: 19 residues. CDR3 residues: CASSKATGPGRLVSYEQYF. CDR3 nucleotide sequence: TGTGCCAGCAGCAAGGCCACTGGACCCGGGCGACTAGTCTCCTACGAGCAGTACTTC.

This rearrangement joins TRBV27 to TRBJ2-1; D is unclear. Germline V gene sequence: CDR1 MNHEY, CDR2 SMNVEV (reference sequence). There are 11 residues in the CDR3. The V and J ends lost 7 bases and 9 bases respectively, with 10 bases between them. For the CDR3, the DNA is TGTGCCAGCAACCCCCCCCCTGAGCAGTTCTTC. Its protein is CASNPPPEQFF.